Reported below is one T cell receptor beta chain. What it recognizes is unknown. TCRdb used MiXCR to reprocess the reads, holding one entry per CDR3 protein. The data show fewer than 250,000 distinct CDR3 sequences, about 12% seen once. This CDR3 has 15 amino acids. Germline assignment: CDR1 MDHEN and CDR2 SYDVKM. The V segment lost 5 bases and the J segment 4 bases; nucleotides outside the gene matches: 5. The record originates from a study of T cell repertoires in cytomegalovirus infection. Study-wide findings and caveats: Clonotype analysis showed dominance of the ex vivo response by HLA-C-restricted CMV-specific TCR beta clonotypes.

The source is a human donor in good health (CMV status not recorded). Some clones in this sample may be carry-over from other donors' samples. The V and J genes are TRBV28 and TRBJ1-4; TRBD1 matches at 9 bases. The sample taken for sequencing was PBMCs. The CDR3 region has the DNA TGTGCCAGCAGTGCGATGACAGGGGGTAATGAAAAACTGTTTTTT. Its translation: CASSAMTGGNEKLFF.